This TCR beta chain was sequenced in a study of T cell responses to AZD1222 COVID-19 vaccine. In the case of this clone: Its antigen is currently unknown.

This CDR3 region has 13 residues. CDR1 is KGHSH, CDR2 LQKENI, per germline. The V end lost 6 bases, the J end lost 3 bases, and 11 bases lay between the germline ends. Findings of the study overall: No day 14 peak samples; only post-peak repertoires were characterized. Increases in Spike-specific TCR breadth and depth were seen after two AZD1222 doses.

Clones were sequenced by immunoSEQ multiplex PCR, and TCRdb holds only the in-frame ones, with some missing. The data contain 120,000 or so clones, roughly nine tenths of them singletons. This TCR was recovered from an adult in good health. The chain recombines TRBV18 with TRBJ1-2; possible D gene TRBD1, 5 bases. The specimen comprised peripheral blood, sampled on day 0 of AZD1222 vaccination. The CDR3 DNA is TGTGCCAGCTCGTCGTTGGGGGACTATGGCTACACCTTC. This translates into CASSSLGDYGYTF.